The clone carrying this T cell receptor (beta chain) came up a few times. A single record per CDR3 protein comes from TCRdb applying MiXCR to the RT-PCR reads. Here the sample spans hundreds of thousands of distinct CDR3 sequences, approximately 15% being singletons. Sequenced material: memory CD4+ T cells from blood. The clonotype comes from a female donor in good health, serving as a healthy control.

CDR3 in amino acids: CASSSRGTGRHQPQHF. The CDR3 region has the DNA TGTGCCAGCAGTAGTCGGGGGACAGGGAGGCATCAGCCCCAGCATTTT. V is TRBV28 and J is TRBJ1-5; 9 nucleotides match TRBD1. V lost 5 bases and J lost 5; bases outside the gene matches: 10. The CDR3 runs to 16 residues. Germline CDR1 and CDR2: MDHEN and SYDVKM.